This T cell receptor (beta chain) was sequenced for a study of cytomegalovirus exposure and HLA in healthy donors. The study's findings and limits: Most subjects' HLA-A and HLA-B alleles were reportedly predicted from TCR beta sequences. On later analysis, the bulk of CMV-associated TCR beta chains appeared to be HLA-restricted.

V trimming: 6 bases; J trimming: 1 base; junction bases outside the gene matches: 5. Germline assignment: CDR1 MNHNY and CDR2 SVGAGI (reference sequence). There are 14 residues in the CDR3. Use of 60 Vbeta and 13 Jbeta primers characterized the PCR. The table came from immunoSEQ multiplex PCR; TCRdb's copy has only in-frame clones and leaves some out. The sample yields 150,000 to 200,000 clones, roughly 80% seen once. A note on this clone: Its antigen is undetermined.

The receptor's source is a man aged 35 to 55 in good health and CMV-seropositive. Specimen: PBMCs. The V and J genes are TRBV6-6 and TRBJ1-1; 7 bases are a match to TRBD1. The chain's CDR3 is CASSPGTANTEAFF. For the CDR3, the DNA is TGTGCCAGCAGCCCGGGGACAGCGAACACTGAAGCTTTCTTT.